These 25 T cell receptor beta chains were all obtained from the same sample, sequenced in a study of cytomegalovirus exposure and HLA in healthy donors. The repertoire was sequenced with immunoSEQ multiplex PCR; TCRdb's copy has only in-frame clones and lacks some. Of 110,000 or so clones listed, 86% are singletons. Sequencing was performed on PBMCs. These receptors were collected from a man younger than 35 in good health and CMV-seronegative.

This clone appeared a single time. The J gene is TRBJ1-5, the V gene TRBV30; maybe TRBD1 (6 bases). V was clipped by 4 bases and J by 3 bases, with 16 bases between them. The CDR3 is 15 residues long. Germline-derived CDR1 and CDR2 are GTSNPN and SVGIG (reference sequence). In nucleotides, the CDR3 is TGTGCCTGGACCAACCAGGGGCAGTACAATCAGCCCCAGCATTTT. Translated: CAWTNQGQYNQPQHF.

The rearrangement uses TRBV5-1 and TRBJ1-1; D not certain. V was pared by 0 bases and J by 2 bases, with 11 bases between. Germline assignment: CDR1 SGHRS and CDR2 YFSETQ. This CDR3 is built from 15 residues. CDR3 amino acids: CASSLERIPNTEAFF. The DNA for the CDR3 is TGCGCCAGCAGCTTGGAGCGGATCCCCAACACTGAAGCTTTCTTT.

This chain connects TRBV19 to TRBJ2-5; the D gene is possibly TRBD2 (6 bases). V lost 4 bases and J 5 bases, leaving 20 bases between the germline ends. The CDR3 is 16 residues long. Germline V lookup: CDR1 LNHDA, CDR2 SQIVND (reference sequence). CDR3 sequence: CASSNPGREGGETQYF. In DNA, the CDR3 is TGTGCCAGTAGTAACCCGGGACGCGAAGGAGGGGAGACCCAGTACTTC.

The chain uses TRBV2 and TRBJ2-3, with TRBD2 matching over 10 bases. Trimming cost V 4 bases and J 2 bases; bases outside gene matches: 9. Germline lookup yields CDR1 SNHLY and CDR2 FYNNEI. The CDR3 extends over 17 amino acids. The CDR3 sequence: CASSAPGTSDPTDTQYF. The CDR3, as DNA: TGTGCCAGCAGTGCCCCGGGGACTAGCGATCCCACAGATACGCAGTATTTT.

The J gene is TRBJ2-7, the V gene TRBV5-1; possible D gene TRBD1, 6 bases. V was clipped by 4 bases and J by 4 bases, with 15 bases between them. From germline, CDR1 is SGHRS and CDR2 YFSETQ. This CDR3 has 14 amino acids. The CDR3 region has the DNA TGCGCCAGCAGCCGCATAACAGGGTTGTACGAGCAGTACTTC. Its protein is CASSRITGLYEQYF.

The V call is TRBV27, the J call TRBJ2-7; 7 bases fit TRBD2. CDR1 and CDR2 from the germline V gene are MNHEY and SMNVEV (reference sequence). The V segment lost 0 bases and the J segment 2 bases; nucleotides outside the gene matches: 4. This CDR3 contains 15 residues. This CDR3 is CASSLSSGTTYEQYF. CDR3 nucleotide sequence: TGTGCCAGCAGTTTATCCTCCGGGACTACCTACGAGCAGTACTTC.

This clone was seen once. The chain joins TRBV15 to TRBJ1-5; the D gene is possibly TRBD1 (5 bases). The V gene's germline CDR1 is LNHNV and CDR2 YYDKDF (reference sequence). Trimming removed 2 bases from V and 3 bases from J, with 11 bases in between. The CDR3 runs 15 residues. In nucleotides, the CDR3 is TGTGCCACCAGCAGACCGGACACTACCAATCAGCCCCAGCATTTT. It encodes CATSRPDTTNQPQHF.

The chain couples TRBV29-1 to TRBJ1-3, with 9 bases identical to TRBD1. With 0 bases clipped from V and 3 bases from J, the junction kept 9 bases outside the gene matches. The length of the CDR3 is 17 residues. Germline V gene data show CDR1 as SQVTM and CDR2 as ANQGSEA. As DNA, the CDR3 is TGCAGCGTTGAAGATGCGACAGGGGGATCGGGTGGAAACACCATATATTTT. It is translated as CSVEDATGGSGGNTIYF.

CDR3 DNA: TGTGCCTGGACAGGGGATTTCTACGAGCAGTACTTC. It encodes CAWTGDFYEQYF. V is TRBV30 and J is TRBJ2-7; D may be TRBD1 (6 bases). The CDR3 loop spans 12 amino acids. V shed 4 bases and J shed 3 bases, with 10 bases lying between them. The germline gives CDR1 GTSNPN, CDR2 SVGIG (reference sequence).

This sequence joins TRBV18 and TRBJ1-3, with a weak D call TRBD1 (5 bases). Trimming pared 3 bases from V and 3 bases from J, leaving 6 bases between. CDR1 is KGHSH, CDR2 LQKENI, per germline. The CDR3 totals 13 residues. The CDR3 DNA sequence: TGTGCCAGCTCACCCGGGGGTGGAAACACCATATATTTT. Its protein product is CASSPGGGNTIYF.

This clone was picked up a small number of times. V usage is TRBV5-1 and J usage is TRBJ2-1; 7 nucleotides line up with TRBD2. Germline CDR1 is SGHRS and CDR2 is YFSETQ. V trimming: 1 base; J trimming: 0 bases; junction bases outside the gene matches: 7. There are 17 residues in the CDR3. The CDR3 protein is CASSLLSSGGSYNEQFF. As DNA, the CDR3 is TGCGCCAGCAGCTTGCTGTCTAGCGGAGGCTCCTACAATGAGCAGTTCTTC.

This clone is categorized as medium-sized (0.01 to 0.1%). The chain combines TRBV4-2 with TRBJ2-1; 11 bases are shared with TRBD2. The trim removed 0 bases at V and 6 bases at J, leaving 4 bases unmatched. The CDR3 is made up of 16 amino acids. Per germline, CDR1 LGHNA and CDR2 YNFKEQ. CDR3 residues: CASSQDNSGGANEQFF. CDR3 nucleotide sequence: TGTGCCAGCAGCCAAGATAATAGCGGGGGGGCCAATGAGCAGTTCTTC.

This clone was detected only once. V and J are TRBV30 and TRBJ1-3, with no clear D. The ends were cut back, 0 bases at V and 0 bases at J, with 9 bases in the middle. This CDR3 is built from 15 residues. Germline CDR1 and CDR2: GTSNPN and SVGIG (reference sequence). The CDR3, as DNA: TGTGCCTGGAGTGTAGGCGGAGTCTCTGGAAACACCATATATTTT. Amino acid sequence: CAWSVGGVSGNTIYF. The variable domain in full, with the rest retrieved from reference TRBV30 and TRBJ1-3, is SQTIHQWPATLVQPVGSPLSLECTVEGTSNPNLYWYRQAAGRGLQLLFYSVGIGQISSEVPQNLSASRPQDRQFILSSKKLLLSDSGFYLCAWSVGGVSGNTIYFGEGSWLTVV.

This chain connects TRBV21-1 to TRBJ1-2; the table's D call of TRBD1 was not tested on the DNA. TRBV21-1 is flagged as a pseudogene. The CDR3 runs 13 residues. The chain's CDR3 is CASARQGRVRDTF. CDR3 in DNA: TGTGCCAGCGCAAGACAGGGAAGGGTGCGCGACACCTTC.

The V call is TRBV15, the J call TRBJ1-4; 7 bases are shared with TRBD1. CDR1 LNHNV and CDR2 YYDKDF come from the germline V gene (reference sequence). The length of the CDR3 is 16 residues. J gave up 7 bases and V 0 bases, and 8 bases lay outside the gene matches. The CDR3 here is CATSREGAQGGEKLFF. The CDR3 coding sequence is TGTGCCACCAGCAGAGAAGGGGCTCAGGGGGGTGAAAAACTGTTTTTT.

The chain carries TRBV9 and TRBJ1-1, with TRBD1 as a possible D gene (5 bases). Germline V gives CDR1 SGDLS, CDR2 YYNGEE. The CDR3 spans 13 residues. Trimming pared 0 bases from V and 3 bases from J, leaving 6 bases between. The CDR3 protein is CASSVGGDTEAFF. The CDR3 DNA follows: TGTGCCAGCAGCGTAGGGGGGGACACTGAAGCTTTCTTT.

This clone appeared a few times. The chain combines TRBV9 with TRBJ2-3; possibly TRBD2 for D (6 bases). Germline CDR1 reads SGDLS; CDR2 reads YYNGEE. This CDR3 spans 16 amino acids. V shed 4 bases and J shed 7 bases, with 22 bases lying between them. The CDR3 is CASSPSDQLAVNTQYF. Here the CDR3 DNA reads TGTGCCAGCAGCCCCTCAGACCAACTAGCCGTCAATACGCAGTATTTT.

The chain joins TRBV11-2 to TRBJ2-3; TRBD1 matches 7 bases. Germline CDR1 SGHAT, CDR2 FQNNGV. This CDR3 is built from 13 residues. V dropped 5 bases and J dropped 12; count of bases not matched to a gene: 11. The CDR3 sequence is CASSNQPGTVQYF. The CDR3 DNA reads as TGTGCCAGCAGCAACCAACCCGGGACAGTTCAGTATTTT.

The chain joins TRBV2 to TRBJ2-7, with a possible D match to TRBD2 (6 bases). The V gene's germline CDR1 is SNHLY and CDR2 FYNNEI. CDR3 size: 14 residues. V dropped 3 bases and J dropped 6 bases, with 15 bases sitting between them. The CDR3 nucleotides are TGTGCCAGCAGTGAGCTTACTCAGGGAGGCGAGCAGTACTTC. Encoded protein: CASSELTQGGEQYF.

In this sample, this clone turned up once. V gene TRBV6-5 combines with J gene TRBJ1-5; D unclear. The CDR3 is 14 amino acids. Germline assignment: CDR1 MNHEY and CDR2 SVGAGI. V was cut by 7 bases and J by 2 bases, with 12 bases left in between. The CDR3 spells CASNPGGGNQPQHF. The DNA for the CDR3 is TGTGCCAGCAACCCGGGCGGGGGCAATCAGCCCCAGCATTTT.

The V gene is TRBV5-4, the J gene TRBJ2-5; 9 nucleotides agree with TRBD1. The ends lost 4 bases at V and 5 bases at J; junction bases unmatched: 3. CDR1 SGHNT and CDR2 YYREEE come from the germline V gene (reference sequence). This CDR3 spans 13 amino acids. CDR3 sequence: CASSPGQGETQYF. DNA for the CDR3: TGTGCCAGCAGCCCCGGACAGGGGGAGACCCAGTACTTC. The full variable domain, rest sourced from reference TRBV5-4 and TRBJ2-5, is ETGVTQSPTHLIKTRGQQVTLRCSSQSGHNTVSWYQQALGQGPQFIFQYYREEENGRGNFPPRFSGLQFPNYSSELNVNALELDDSALYLCASSPGQGETQYFGPGTRLLVL.

This chain joins TRBV7-2 and TRBJ1-1, with 8 nucleotides matching TRBD1. J gave up 2 bases and V 5 bases, and 4 bases lay outside the gene matches. From germline, CDR1 is SGHTA and CDR2 FQGNSA. CDR3 length: 14 residues. The DNA of the CDR3 is TGTGCCAGCAGCGTCGACAGGGGAAACACTGAAGCTTTCTTT. This gives the protein CASSVDRGNTEAFF.

The chain uses TRBV11-3 and TRBJ2-2; TRBD2 matches at 7 bases. The V gene's germline CDR1 is SGHNT and CDR2 YENEEA. This CDR3 region has 14 residues. V lost 5 bases, J lost 4 bases, and 4 bases stayed unmatched. This CDR3 reads CASSREDTTGELFF. As DNA, the CDR3 is TGTGCCAGCAGCCGGGAGGACACCACCGGGGAGCTGTTTTTT.

This clone was picked up one time. The chain combines TRBV12-1 with TRBJ2-7; no check of the table's D call, TRBD1, against the DNA was made. TRBV12-1 represents a pseudogene. CDR3 length: 15 residues. CDR3: CASSFANGQNYEQYF. The CDR3 DNA follows: TGTGCCAGCAGCTTTGCGAATGGACAAAACTACGAGCAGTACTTC.

At least ten counts were recorded for this clone. The chain recombines TRBV6-5 with TRBJ1-4; D possibly corresponds to TRBD1 (5 bases). This CDR3 is built from 13 residues. With 6 bases removed from V and 7 bases from J, the gap between germline ends came to 12 bases. CDR1 and CDR2 (germline): MNHEY, SVGAGI. The CDR3 is CASRGVLGEKLFF. The DNA of the CDR3 is TGTGCCAGCAGAGGGGTGTTGGGTGAAAAACTGTTTTTT.